Here is one T cell receptor (beta chain) with its context. Its cognate antigen has yet to be identified. Base quality data are lacking; no much larger clone is found one base away. This sample is drawn from a study of T cell responses to AZD1222 COVID-19 vaccine (dated by TCRdb to the early 2020s). Describing the broader study: A total of around 240 trial participants underwent TCR sequencing, of whom roughly 210 received two doses of AZD1222 and around 26 received two doses of the MenACWY control vaccine. Trial participants were enrolled by age into subgroups of 18-55, 56-69 and 70-plus years, and around 150, 28 and 57 TCR-sequenced participants, respectively, were included in these subgroups.

The CDR3 regions of human TCRbeta chains were analyzed by immunosequencing. Per the original workflow: TCRs in the repertoires were compared against a reference library of SARS-CoV-2-specific TCRs that had been generated with the MIRA antigen-specificity platform. Breadth was defined as the fraction of unique TCRs that were SARS-CoV-2-associated. Depth was defined as the fraction of total T cells that were SARS-CoV-2-associated. Using the MIRA data, each spike-specific TCR was mapped to the spike region that the TCR reacts to and placed in a CD4 or CD8 class. Log10-transformed breadth and depth values were compared by one-way ANOVA with Sidak's multiple comparisons tests. TCRdb holds this immuneACCESS table with in-frame rearrangements only. Some clones are missing; in checked studies, unresolved V genes explain under half, and the rest has no known cause. That table supplies the V and J calls and clone size; D and trimming were determined from the DNA. Here the sample has over 75,000 clones; around 90% occur a single time. The ten largest account for under 14% of the sample.

The sample's time point label is to be understood as: about 28 days (+/-7) after the second vaccine dose. AZD1222 recipients with second doses at about 4 weeks or about 12 weeks were pooled, because spike-specific TCR depth and breadth did not differ between schedules. Vaccinee samples came from UK trials COV001 and COV002, including a single-blind randomized controlled phase 2/3 trial of AZD1222 (ChAdOx1 nCoV-19) in healthy adults. For TCRbeta chain sequencing, PBMC samples from trial participants were taken at day 0 and at day 28 after the second dose. What the research found in general, with its limitations: In the small 56-69-year group, the increase in depth fell short of significance, most likely because of low power. Most participants were white British and females outnumbered males, and the authors suggested that clonal diversity may have been underestimated. The vaccine-associated CD4 TCRs covered the entire spike protein, and the dominant responses fell in regions 160-218 and 743-854. Conclusions about previously exposed vaccinees were limited because only 6 or 7 AZD1222 recipients were SARS-CoV-2 seropositive at baseline. Spike-specific TCR breadth and depth rose significantly after two AZD1222 doses compared with day 0 and with MenACWY recipients. No day 14 peak-response samples were available, so repertoires were characterized only after the peak T cell response. Reportedly, close to half of the unique spike-specific TCRs recognized epitopes lying outside the regions that are mutated in the B.1.351 and B.1.1.7 variants.

This receptor was identified in an adult who received the AZD1222 COVID-19 vaccine. This sample comprised peripheral blood, obtained 28 days after the second AZD1222 dose.

For the CDR3, the sequence is CASSQPPSGGTDTQYF. The bases read TGTGCCAGCAGCCAACCTCCTAGCGGGGGCACAGATACGCAGTATTTT. The sequence is built from TRBV3-1 (or the pseudogene TRBV3-2) and TRBJ2-3; TRBD2 lines up with 9 middle nucleotides. Looking up the germline V gene (reference sequence) yields CDR1 LGHDT and CDR2 YNNKEL. The cysteine opens and the phenylalanine closes a CDR3 of 16 amino acids. Only the CDR3 part of the read is kept: 48 bases, read in frame from the first base. V has 2 bases trimmed and J has 1 base trimmed; junction bases matching no gene number 4.